The present T cell receptor (beta chain) was sequenced within a study of blood T cell repertoires in COVID-19. The germline V gene encodes CDR1 LGHDT and CDR2 YNNKEL (reference sequence). This CDR3 comprises 14 residues. V lost 4 bases, J lost 6 bases, and 7 bases stayed unmatched. The table came from immunoSEQ multiplex PCR; TCRdb's copy has only in-frame clones and leaves some out. The repertoire includes 70,000 to 90,000 clones, 88% of them detected once, and under 55% sits in the top ten. Sequencing was performed on peripheral blood. The clonotype originates from a human donor in a cohort sampled during active COVID-19. This rearrangement joins TRBV3-1 (or the pseudogene TRBV3-2) to TRBJ2-3, with TRBD2 matching 7 bases. CDR3: CASSPAGSDDTQYF. CDR3 in DNA: TGTGCCAGCAGCCCAGCGGGGTCTGACGATACGCAGTATTTT.